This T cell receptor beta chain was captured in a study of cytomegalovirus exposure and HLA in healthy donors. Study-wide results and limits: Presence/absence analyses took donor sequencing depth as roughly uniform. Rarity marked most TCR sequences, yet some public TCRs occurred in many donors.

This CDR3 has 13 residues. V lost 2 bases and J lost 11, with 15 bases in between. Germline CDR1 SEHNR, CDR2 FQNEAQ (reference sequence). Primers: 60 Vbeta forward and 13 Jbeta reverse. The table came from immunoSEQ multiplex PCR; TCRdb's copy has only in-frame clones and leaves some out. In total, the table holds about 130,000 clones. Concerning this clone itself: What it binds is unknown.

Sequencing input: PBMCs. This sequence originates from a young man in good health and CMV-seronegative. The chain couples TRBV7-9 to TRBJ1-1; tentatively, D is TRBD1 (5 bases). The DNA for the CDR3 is TGTGCCAGCAGCTTAAGTGGGGCGATGTCGGCTTTCTTT. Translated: CASSLSGAMSAFF. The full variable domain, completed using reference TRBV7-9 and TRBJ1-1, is DTGVSQNPRHKITKRGQNVTFRCDPISEHNRLYWYRQTLGQGPEFLTYFQNEAQLEKSRLLSDRFSAERPKGSFSTLEIQRTEQGDSAMYLCASSLSGAMSAFFGQGTRLTVV.